This T cell receptor beta chain appears in the sequencing data of a study of cytomegalovirus exposure and HLA in healthy donors. Clones were sequenced by immunoSEQ multiplex PCR, and TCRdb holds only the in-frame ones, with some missing. The sample records roughly 60,000 clones, 96% being singletons. Study-wide points: Rare TCR sequences predominated, though certain public TCRs were found in many donors. High specificity and sensitivity for cytomegalovirus status were reported for the classifier.

Details on this clone: As yet, its antigen is unknown.

The CDR3 has 14 amino acids. Trimming cost V 3 bases and J 3 bases, with 11 bases left between them. Germline assignment: CDR1 SGHTA and CDR2 FQGNSA. This TCR was sampled from a woman aged 18-29 years in good health and CMV-seronegative. Sequencing input: PBMCs. The V and J genes are TRBV7-2 and TRBJ2-5; a possible D gene is TRBD2 (6 bases). CDR3 protein: CASSFGAGKETQYF. CDR3 DNA: TGTGCCAGCAGCTTTGGGGCGGGGAAAGAGACCCAGTACTTC.